This paragraph reports one T cell receptor (beta chain). This sample was taken from a study of T-cell reconstitution after alpha-beta-depleted transplantation in children. Library preparation (for TCRbeta) was performed with unique molecular identifiers. TCRdb reanalysed the PCR reads using MiXCR and keeps one entry per CDR3 protein. The sample includes some 520,000 distinct CDR3 sequences, around a third of them seen just once. V lost 5 bases, J lost 2 bases, and 17 bases lay in between. Germline CDR1 is MNHNS and CDR2 is SASEGT. The CDR3 is made up of 16 amino acids. This sample comprised PBMCs from the stem cell graft donor, obtained from the stem cell graft. This receptor was identified in a human donor who donated a stem cell graft to a child with aplastic anemia. V and J are TRBV6-1 and TRBJ2-3; D might be TRBD1 (6 bases). Here the CDR3 DNA reads TGTGCCAGCAGTAAGCACTCCGCAGGGGTCACAGATACGCAGTATTTT. Translated, it gives CASSKHSAGVTDTQYF.